Below, 8 T cell receptor beta chains from the same sample are listed, as sequenced in a study of CD4 T cells in relation to SARS-CoV-2 and coronaviruses (dated by TCRdb to the early 2020s). Library method: the immunoSEQ multiplex PCR assay. The immuneACCESS repertoire file appears here via TCRdb, limited to in-frame rearrangements. These files lack a portion of the clones; in checked studies, under half of the deficit traces to unresolved V genes, and the cause of the others is not known. The sample table shows tens of thousands of clones, and over 65% are seen once. 2.8% of the sample comes from the top ten. These receptors have no known antigen. Sequencing input: memory CD4+ T cells from PBMCs, cultured in vitro. Explained via the paper, the cell subset or site label denotes: memory (non-naive) CD4+ T cells. The source is an adult with COVID-19.

The J gene is TRBJ2-7, the V gene TRBV3-1 (or the pseudogene TRBV3-2), with no clear D. V gave up 2 bases and J gave up 5 bases, with 7 bases separating them. Germline CDR1 and CDR2: LGHDT and YNNKEL (reference sequence). CDR3 length equals 12 residues. CDR3 sequence: CASSQIRHEQYF. The DNA for the CDR3 is TGTGCCAGCAGCCAAATTCGCCACGAGCAGTACTTC.

The J gene is TRBJ2-3, the V gene TRBV6-5; 8 nucleotides align to TRBD2. CDR1 is MNHEY and CDR2 is SVGAGI in the germline V gene. This CDR3 region has 14 residues. Trimming removed 6 bases from V and 3 bases from J; junction bases left unmatched: 5. CDR3 sequence reads: CASRRGEATDTQYF. The CDR3 DNA follows: TGTGCCAGCAGGCGGGGGGAGGCGACAGATACGCAGTATTTT.

This clone was detected a few times. The gene calls are TRBV7-6 and TRBJ2-1; the match to TRBD2 covers 7 bases. The CDR3 has 18 amino acids. V dropped 4 bases and J dropped 2; count of bases not matched to a gene: 14. Germline values: CDR1 SGHVS, CDR2 FNYEAQ. The CDR3 DNA sequence: TGTGCCAGCAGCTCCCGGACTAGGAAATCCCACACCTACAATGAGCAGTTCTTC. Translated: CASSSRTRKSHTYNEQFF. The variable domain in full, completed from reference TRBV7-6 and TRBJ2-1, reads GAGVSQSPRYKVTKRGQDVALRCDPISGHVSLYWYRQALGQGPEFLTYFNYEAQQDKSGLPNDRFSAERPEGSISTLTIQRTEQRDSAMYRCASSSRTRKSHTYNEQFFGPGTRLTVL.

The chain employs TRBV18 and TRBJ2-7; 7 nucleotides match TRBD1. Germline V CDR1 and CDR2: KGHSH, LQKENI. The V and J ends lost 8 bases and 2 bases, in that order; junction bases with no gene match: 12. The length of the CDR3 is 15 residues. The CDR3 nucleotides read TGTGCCAGCCAACAAGGGACCCAGGGGGCCTACGAGCAGTACTTC. Its protein is CASQQGTQGAYEQYF.

The chain uses TRBV3-1 (or the pseudogene TRBV3-2) and TRBJ1-1; D is perhaps TRBD1 (6 bases). CDR1 and CDR2 (germline): LGHDT, YNNKEL (reference sequence). The ends were cut back, 0 bases at V and 11 bases at J, with 16 bases in the middle. The CDR3 runs to 14 residues. CDR3 in DNA: TGTGCCAGCAGCCAAGAACAGGGAAAGCCGGGGGCTTTCTTT. It codes for CASSQEQGKPGAFF.

The chain employs TRBV21-1 and TRBJ2-5; the DNA was not compared with TRBD1, the D call given in the table. TRBV21-1 counts as a pseudogene. CDR3 length: 16 amino acids. The CDR3 reads CATADRELSWEETQYF. The DNA of the CDR3 is TGTGCCACCGCTGACAGGGAATTGAGTTGGGAAGAGACCCAGTACTTC.

The chain recombines TRBV19 with TRBJ2-5, with 13 bases fitting TRBD2. CDR3 length: 15 residues. CDR1 LNHDA and CDR2 SQIVND come from the germline V gene (reference sequence). V lost 5 bases and J lost 2; bases outside the gene matches: 2. The CDR3 is CASSVGLAGQETQYF. CDR3 nucleotides: TGTGCCAGTAGTGTGGGACTAGCGGGACAAGAGACCCAGTACTTC.

This chain links TRBV19 with TRBJ1-6; maybe TRBD1 (5 bases). Trimming cost V 0 bases and J 14 bases, with 11 bases left between them. The germline gives CDR1 LNHDA, CDR2 SQIVND (reference sequence). The CDR3 sequence is 13 residues long. The CDR3 DNA sequence: TGTGCCAGTAGTATAGAGTCTGGGGCTACCCTCCACTTT. Amino acid sequence: CASSIESGATLHF.